The 23 T cell receptor beta chains presented below share a single source sample, sequenced in a study of T cell changes during pregnancy in multiple sclerosis. Profiling relied on immunoSEQ multiplex PCR, and the TCRdb table lists in-frame clones only, not all of them. The sample holds around 110,000 clones, under 95% seen once. The starting material was peripheral blood, obtained in the third trimester of pregnancy. The receptors derive from a female donor in good health, enrolled as a control in a pregnancy study.

V is TRBV20-1 and J is TRBJ2-5; no reliable D call. V dropped 3 bases and J dropped 5 bases, with 4 bases sitting between them. The CDR3 length is 10 residues. Per germline, CDR1 DFQATT and CDR2 SNEGSKA (reference sequence). The CDR3 protein is CSASMETQYF. CDR3 nucleotides: TGCAGTGCTAGTATGGAGACCCAGTACTTC.

The chain recombines TRBV6-4 with TRBJ2-3; TRBD2 matches 11 bases. Per germline, CDR1 MRHNA and CDR2 SNTAGT. J gave up 6 bases and V 1 base, and 6 bases lay outside the gene matches. The CDR3 is made up of 16 amino acids. CDR3 coding DNA: TGTGCCAGCAGTGACTTAGCGGGGGGGCCTCGTGATACGCAGTATTTT. Amino acid sequence: CASSDLAGGPRDTQYF.

The chain employs TRBV29-1 and TRBJ1-1, with D tentatively TRBD1 (5 bases). Trimming pared 4 bases from V and 1 base from J, leaving 10 bases between. Germline V gives CDR1 SQVTM, CDR2 ANQGSEA. The CDR3 is made up of 13 amino acids. The DNA for the CDR3 is TGCAGCGTTGCCAGGGCTGGGAACACTGAAGCTTTCTTT. Encoded protein: CSVARAGNTEAFF. Looking up the rest from reference TRBV29-1 and TRBJ1-1 gives the full variable domain: SAVISQKPSRDICQRGTSLTIQCQVDSQVTMMFWYRQQPGQSLTLIATANQGSEATYESGFVIDKFPISRPNLTFSTLTVSNMSPEDSSIYLCSVARAGNTEAFFGQGTRLTVV.

The count of this clone is one. J is TRBJ2-1 and V is TRBV29-1; 11 bases are a match to TRBD1. The CDR3 runs to 12 residues. The trim removed 8 bases at V and 7 bases at J, leaving 4 bases unmatched. CDR1 and CDR2 from the germline V gene are SQVTM and ANQGSEA. This CDR3 reads CSTGTGGNEQFF. The CDR3 nucleotides read TGCAGCACCGGGACAGGGGGGAATGAGCAGTTCTTC.

This clone was observed once. The rearrangement joins TRBV19 to TRBJ1-2; 7 positions match TRBD1. This CDR3 spans 14 amino acids. Per germline, CDR1 LNHDA and CDR2 SQIVND (reference sequence). With V trimmed by 7 bases and J by 2 bases, 7 bases remained unmatched. CDR3 protein: CASTGTALNYGYTF. The CDR3 nucleotides read TGTGCCAGTACCGGGACAGCGCTAAACTATGGCTACACCTTC.

The genes are TRBV27 and TRBJ1-5; D remains ambiguous. Germline assignment: CDR1 MNHEY and CDR2 SMNVEV (reference sequence). This CDR3 is built from 14 residues. Trimming cost V 3 bases and J 1 base, with 7 bases left between them. CDR3 amino acids: CASSFLQSNQPQHF. The CDR3 coding sequence is TGTGCCAGCAGTTTTCTCCAGAGCAATCAGCCCCAGCATTTT.

The chain has TRBV9 and TRBJ1-1; D remains unclear. CDR3 length equals 15 residues. With 0 bases removed from V and 0 bases from J, the gap between germline ends came to 9 bases. Germline V gene lookup returns CDR1 SGDLS and CDR2 YYNGEE. The CDR3: CASSVALTMNTEAFF. DNA of the CDR3: TGTGCCAGCAGCGTAGCTCTCACTATGAACACTGAAGCTTTCTTT.

The chain links TRBV18 to TRBJ1-5; possibly TRBD1 for D (6 bases). Germline V gene sequence: CDR1 KGHSH, CDR2 LQKENI. The CDR3 is 14 residues long. V lost 3 bases and J lost 7, with 13 bases in between. The DNA for the CDR3 is TGTGCCAGCTCACCCAACAGGGTCGGGCAGCCCCAGCATTTT. Its translation: CASSPNRVGQPQHF.

This clone was seen a few times. The chain has TRBV2 and TRBJ2-5; 7 bases map to TRBD2. CDR1 and CDR2 (germline): SNHLY, FYNNEI. The CDR3 runs 14 residues. Trimming cost V 7 bases and J 5 bases; bases outside gene matches: 10. The CDR3 nucleotides read TGTGCCAGCAACTCCTGGGGGGGGAGGGAGACCCAGTACTTC. Translated: CASNSWGGRETQYF.

V gene TRBV13 combines with J gene TRBJ2-4, with TRBD1 as a possible D gene (6 bases). The CDR3 consists of 14 residues. Deletions cut 4 bases from V and 5 bases from J, with 12 bases between. Germline-derived CDR1 and CDR2 are PRHDT and FYEKMQ (reference sequence). In nucleotides, the CDR3 is TGTGCCAGCAGCTCACAGGGTCCCCAAAACATTCAGTACTTC. Translating gives CASSSQGPQNIQYF.

The rearrangement links TRBV4-3 to TRBJ1-1, with 7 bases lining up with TRBD1. The CDR3 totals 14 residues. V gave up 0 bases and J gave up 3 bases; unmatched junction bases: 1. Germline-derived CDR1 and CDR2 are LGHNA and YSLEER. Written as DNA, the CDR3 is TGCGCCAGCAGCCAAGAACAGGGGTACACTGAAGCTTTCTTT. Protein: CASSQEQGYTEAFF.

The chain has TRBV7-2 and TRBJ1-5, with 10 bases lining up with TRBD1. This CDR3 spans 16 amino acids. CDR1 is SGHTA and CDR2 is FQGNSA in the germline V gene. With 1 base clipped from V and 4 bases from J, the junction kept 4 bases outside the gene matches. In DNA, the CDR3 is TGTGCCAGCAGCTTAGTCGGGACAGGGGCTAATCAGCCCCAGCATTTT. Translating it yields CASSLVGTGANQPQHF.

Here the CDR3 reads CATTPGGQGTNNEQFF. The CDR3 DNA sequence: TGTGCCACCACCCCGGGGGGACAGGGGACCAACAATGAGCAGTTCTTC. The V gene is TRBV15, the J gene TRBJ2-1, with 10 nucleotides matching TRBD1. The junction had 11 bases not matched to a gene; V was cut back by 7 bases and J by 5 bases. This CDR3 comprises 16 residues. CDR1 and CDR2 from the germline V gene are LNHNV and YYDKDF (reference sequence). Using reference TRBV15 and TRBJ2-1 for the parts outside the CDR3, the full variable domain is DAMVIQNPRYQVTQFGKPVTLSCSQTLNHNVMYWYQQKSSQAPKLLFHYYDKDFNNEADTPDNFQSRRPNTSFCFLDIRSPGLGDTAMYLCATTPGGQGTNNEQFFGPGTRLTVL.

The chain is built from TRBV19 and TRBJ1-2; 8 bases align to TRBD1. The CDR3 consists of 14 residues. V lost 3 bases and J lost 7; bases outside the gene matches: 7. From germline, CDR1 is LNHDA and CDR2 SQIVND (reference sequence). The CDR3, as DNA: TGTGCCAGTAGTATCTCCCAGGGGGCTGGTGGCTACACCTTC. Protein: CASSISQGAGGYTF.

The CDR3 nucleotides are TGTGCCAGCAGCCCAAGAGGGACAAACAACTACGAGCAGTACTTC. This encodes CASSPRGTNNYEQYF. The chain uses TRBV9 and TRBJ2-7, with TRBD1 as a possible D gene (6 bases). This CDR3 contains 15 residues. CDR1 is SGDLS and CDR2 is YYNGEE in the germline V gene. V lost 4 bases and J 3 bases, leaving 17 bases between the germline ends.

The sample holds one count of this clone. The chain has TRBV5-4 and TRBJ1-2; tentative D call: TRBD1 (5 bases). Germline V gene sequence: CDR1 SGHNT, CDR2 YYREEE (reference sequence). V dropped 3 bases and J dropped 6 bases, with 9 bases sitting between them. This CDR3 region has 12 residues. For the CDR3, the DNA is TGTGCCAGCAGCTGGGGGAGGGATGGCTACACCTTC. Amino acids: CASSWGRDGYTF.

The chain combines TRBV27 with TRBJ1-5, with TRBD1 identical over 11 bases. V shed 6 bases, J shed 2 bases, and the junction held 9 bases outside the gene matches. Germline values: CDR1 MNHEY, CDR2 SMNVEV (reference sequence). This CDR3 is 17 amino acids long. CDR3 DNA sequence: TGTGCCAGCAGCCCCTGGACAGGGGGCGGCGGCAATCAGCCCCAGCATTTT. Translated: CASSPWTGGGGNQPQHF.

J is TRBJ2-7 and V is TRBV5-4; 8 nucleotides match TRBD1. This CDR3 has 14 amino acids. V shed 4 bases, J shed 3 bases, and the junction held 6 bases outside the gene matches. The germline V gene has CDR1 SGHNT and CDR2 YYREEE (reference sequence). Here the CDR3 DNA reads TGTGCCAGCAGCGCTGTACAGGGGGGCTACGAGCAGTACTTC. The encoded protein is CASSAVQGGYEQYF.

Details on this clone: An end of the junction differs from the germline gene, which may be a read error. This chain links TRBV4-2 with TRBJ1-2, with 9 bases identical to TRBD1. This CDR3 is built from 14 residues. The germline gives CDR1 LGHNA, CDR2 YNFKEQ. The CDR3 bases are TGTGCCAGCAGCCGCTTTACCGGGACAGGGTCTAGGGCATTC. This translates into CASSRFTGTGSRAF.

The V and J genes are TRBV11-2 and TRBJ1-2, with D unresolved. The CDR3 length is 15 residues. Germline CDR1 reads SGHAT; CDR2 reads FQNNGV. The ends were cut back, 4 bases at V and 0 bases at J, with 12 bases in the middle. CDR3 nucleotides: TGTGCCAGCAGCTCCCCCCGAGGAGCTAACTATGGCTACACCTTC. Protein product: CASSSPRGANYGYTF.

The chain links TRBV18 to TRBJ1-1; no definite D call. Trimming removed 3 bases from V and 10 bases from J, with 12 bases in between. CDR1 KGHSH and CDR2 LQKENI come from the germline V gene. The CDR3 contains 12 residues. The CDR3 spells CASSPPDAGAFF. The CDR3, as DNA: TGTGCCAGCTCACCCCCGGATGCGGGAGCTTTCTTT. Filled out from reference TRBV18 and TRBJ1-1, the complete variable domain reads NAGVMQNPRHLVRRRGQEARLRCSPMKGHSHVYWYRQLPEEGLKFMVYLQKENIIDESGMPKERFSAEFPKEGPSILRIQQVVRGDSAAYFCASSPPDAGAFFGQGTRLTVV.

This chain uses TRBV19 with TRBJ1-1, with D possibly matching TRBD1 (6 bases). Trimming removed 1 base at V and 0 bases at J, with 12 bases between. This CDR3 is built from 16 residues. Looked up from germline, CDR1 is LNHDA and CDR2 is SQIVND (reference sequence). The CDR3 protein is CASSIAGTRMNTEAFF. As DNA, the CDR3 is TGTGCCAGTAGTATAGCAGGGACACGCATGAACACTGAAGCTTTCTTT.

This chain links TRBV5-4 with TRBJ2-1; 9 positions agree with TRBD2. The CDR3 runs 15 residues. Germline V gene sequence: CDR1 SGHNT, CDR2 YYREEE (reference sequence). V shed 5 bases, J shed 3 bases, and the junction held 6 bases outside the gene matches. CDR3 sequence reads: CASRRSGGYYNEQFF. CDR3 nucleotides: TGTGCCAGCAGGCGAAGCGGGGGGTACTACAATGAGCAGTTCTTC.